This T cell receptor (beta chain) was recovered during a study of blood T cell repertoires in COVID-19. Study-wide context: Samples came from the United States, Italy and Spain, spanning acute and convalescent COVID-19. T cells, B-cell-depleted T cells, or PBMCs supplied cDNA or gDNA.

V was pared by 10 bases and J by 4 bases, with 14 bases between. This CDR3 has 13 amino acids. The germline CDR1 and CDR2 sequences are LNHDA and SQIVND (reference sequence). Only in-frame clones appear in the TCRdb table, and some are missing; sequencing was by immunoSEQ multiplex PCR. The sample consists of some 300,000 clones, more than 80% of them appearing once. V usage is TRBV19 and J usage is TRBJ2-1; D uncertain. The source material was peripheral blood. This clonotype was obtained from a woman aged 45-59 years with COVID-19, enrolled during active disease. CDR3 sequence: CATQLEQYNEQFF. CDR3 nucleotide sequence: TGTGCCACTCAATTAGAACAGTACAATGAGCAGTTCTTC. Full variable domain (rest looked up from reference TRBV19 and TRBJ2-1): DGGITQSPKYLFRKEGQNVTLSCEQNLNHDAMYWYRQDPGQGLRLIYYSQIVNDFQKGDIAEGYSVSREKKESFPLTVTSAQKNPTAFYLCATQLEQYNEQFFGPGTRLTVL.